Listed below are T cell receptor beta chains from one sample, sequenced in a study of blood T cell repertoires in COVID-19. Clones were sequenced by immunoSEQ multiplex PCR, and TCRdb holds only the in-frame ones, with some missing. Of about 230,000 clones in the sample, about nine tenths are singletons; the top ten hold around 16%. The specimen sequenced was PBMCs or T cells enriched from blood (not recorded which). These receptors all come from a man aged 18 to 29 who had recovered from COVID-19. The CDR3 runs from the conserved cysteine through the conserved F or W. The D gene is left open where the match is weak. The size entry is marked missing in some rows and otherwise reads once, few, many or a size class.

16	TRBJ1-4	TRBV15	NA	NA	CATSRNPRATNEKLFF	TGTGCCACCAGCAGAAACCCTCGGGCAACTAATGAAAAACTGTTTTTT
14	TRBJ1-3	TRBV11-2	once	NA	CASSYTDGRNTIYF	TGTGCCAGCAGCTACACCGACGGGAGAAACACCATATATTTT
14	TRBJ1-2	TRBV24-1	NA	TRBD1	CATSGTGGNYGYTF	TGTGCCACCAGTGGGACAGGGGGAAATTATGGCTACACCTTC
14	TRBJ1-3	TRBV14	NA	NA	CASSQDRVKNTIYF	TGTGCCAGCAGCCAAGATAGAGTAAAAAACACCATATATTTT
16	TRBJ2-7	TRBV4-2	NA	NA	CASSQEGFPRSYEQYF	TGTGCCAGCAGCCAAGAGGGCTTTCCCCGCTCCTACGAGCAGTACTTC
16	TRBJ2-2	TRBV9	once	TRBD2	CASSETSGRGTGELFF	TGTGCCAGCAGCGAGACTAGCGGGAGAGGCACCGGGGAGCTGTTTTTT
16	TRBJ2-7	TRBV6-5	NA	TRBD1	CASSYSLRTGGDEQYF	TGTGCCAGCAGTTACTCGCTCCGGACAGGGGGCGACGAGCAGTACTTC
15	TRBJ1-1	TRBV28	NA	NA	CATLPGGQMNTEAFF	TGTGCCACGTTGCCAGGTGGACAGATGAACACTGAAGCTTTCTTT
15	TRBJ1-2	TRBV5-6	NA	TRBD1	CASSGTSGQNYGYTF	TGTGCCAGCAGCGGAACCTCGGGACAGAACTATGGCTACACCTTC
16	TRBJ2-3	TRBV5-5	NA	NA	CASLGRGRQSTDTQYF	TGTGCCAGCTTGGGCAGGGGCCGCCAAAGCACAGATACGCAGTATTTT
12	TRBJ1-6	TRBV4-1	NA	NA	CASSQPYSPLHF	TGCGCCAGCAGCCAACCTTATTCACCCCTCCACTTT
13	TRBJ1-1	TRBV28	NA	TRBD1	CASRTGTDTEAFF	TGTGCCAGCAGAACCGGGACAGACACTGAAGCTTTCTTT
12	TRBJ2-5	TRBV12-3/TRBV12-4	few	TRBD2	CASSGLAETQYF	TGTGCCAGCAGCGGACTAGCGGAGACCCAGTACTTC
12	TRBJ2-7	TRBV12-3/TRBV12-4	NA	TRBD2	CASTIGLAEQYF	TGTGCCAGCACCATCGGACTAGCCGAGCAGTACTTC
15	TRBJ1-5	TRBV28	NA	TRBD1	CASSISGGASQPQHF	TGTGCCAGCAGTATTTCAGGGGGCGCGTCTCAGCCCCAGCATTTT
17	TRBJ2-7	TRBV11-1	NA	TRBD1	CASSLALTGAEIYEQYF	TGTGCCAGCAGCTTAGCATTGACAGGGGCCGAGATCTACGAGCAGTACTTC
15	TRBJ1-1	TRBV5-1	NA	TRBD1	CASSLGQGMSTEAFF	TGCGCCAGCAGCCTGGGACAGGGGATGAGCACTGAAGCTTTCTTT
12	TRBJ2-7	TRBV24-1	NA	NA	CATRQGTSEQYF	TGTGCCACCAGGCAGGGGACGAGCGAGCAGTACTTC
15	TRBJ1-1	TRBV18	NA	TRBD1	CASSPGQGGRTEAFF	TGTGCCAGCTCACCAGGACAGGGCGGTCGAACTGAAGCTTTCTTT
16	TRBJ2-1	TRBV18	NA	TRBD2	CASSPIGTSGYNEQFF	TGTGCCAGCTCACCGATCGGGACTAGCGGCTACAATGAGCAGTTCTTC
15	TRBJ1-1	TRBV5-1	NA	NA	CASSSLGGRNTEAFF	TGCGCCAGCAGCTCCCTGGGGGGAAGGAACACTGAAGCTTTCTTT
22	TRBJ2-5	TRBV13	NA	TRBD2	CASSFSGWGLAGGPFPRETQYF	TGTGCCAGCAGCTTTTCTGGCTGGGGACTAGCGGGGGGGCCATTTCCCCGAGAGACCCAGTACTTC
16	TRBJ1-2	TRBV6-5	NA	TRBD1	CASSYFQQGVFYGYTF	TGTGCCAGCAGTTATTTCCAGCAGGGGGTTTTCTATGGCTACACCTTC
14	TRBJ1-6	TRBV7-9	once	NA	CASSTQGNGSPLHF	TGTGCCAGCAGCACTCAGGGGAACGGTTCACCCCTCCACTTT
15	TRBJ2-1	TRBV4-2	NA	NA	CASSQDLRESNEQFF	TGTGCCAGCAGCCAAGATCTGCGGGAAAGCAATGAGCAGTTCTTC
15	TRBJ1-2	TRBV10-3	NA	TRBD1	CAISAPGQGVYGYTF	TGTGCCATCAGTGCCCCCGGACAGGGTGTCTATGGCTACACCTTC
14	TRBJ2-3	TRBV29-1	NA	TRBD1	CSVEGQGAPNTQYF	TGCAGCGTTGAGGGACAGGGGGCGCCGAATACGCAGTATTTT
15	TRBJ2-5	TRBV19	NA	NA	CASSIGGARAETQYF	TGTGCCAGTAGTATCGGGGGAGCCCGAGCGGAGACCCAGTACTTC
15	TRBJ1-4	TRBV6-5	NA	NA	CASSRTTGTNEKLFF	TGTGCCAGCAGCCGTACCACGGGGACTAATGAAAAACTGTTTTTT
13	TRBJ2-1	TRBV18	NA	NA	CASSYDRLNEQFF	TGTGCCAGCTCATACGACAGGTTAAATGAGCAGTTCTTC
14	TRBJ2-5	TRBV7-5	NA	NA	CARSERLGKETQYF	TGTGCCAGAAGCGAACGACTAGGCAAAGAGACCCAGTACTTC
12	TRBJ2-7	TRBV2	NA	NA	CASSVTGYEQYF	TGTGCCAGCAGCGTTACAGGGTACGAGCAGTACTTC
15	TRBJ1-4	TRBV7-9	NA	NA	CASSSIQGSREKLFF	TGTGCCAGCAGCTCCATACAGGGTTCGCGGGAAAAACTGTTTTTT
14	TRBJ2-7	TRBV13	NA	NA	CASSLGLQTYEQYF	TGTGCCAGCAGCTTAGGCCTCCAGACCTACGAGCAGTACTTC
15	TRBJ1-2	TRBV6-5	NA	NA	CASSTGGAPGYGYTF	TGTGCCAGCAGCACCGGGGGGGCGCCGGGCTATGGCTACACCTTC
15	TRBJ1-2	TRBV27	NA	TRBD1	CASSSLTGEDYGYTF	TGTGCCAGCAGTTCACTGACAGGGGAGGACTATGGCTACACCTTC
15	TRBJ1-1	TRBV21-1	once	NA	CASSRPGQLNTEAFF	TGTGCCAGCTCTAGGCCGGGTCAGCTGAACACTGAAGCTTTCTTT
13	TRBJ2-7	TRBV5-1	NA	NA	CASSLETAYEQYF	TGCGCCAGCAGCCTCGAGACTGCCTACGAGCAGTACTTC
14	TRBJ1-6	TRBV3-1/TRBV3-2	NA	NA	CASSQDVSNSPLHF	TGTGCCAGCAGCCAAGATGTGAGTAATTCACCCCTCCACTTT
15	TRBJ2-7	TRBV4-1	once	TRBD2	CASSQGTSGDYEQYF	TGCGCCAGCAGCCAAGGGACTAGCGGGGACTACGAGCAGTACTTC
15	TRBJ1-2	TRBV6-5	NA	NA	CASSSHLDRNYGYTF	TGTGCCAGCAGTTCACATTTGGACAGAAACTATGGCTACACCTTC
13	TRBJ2-1	TRBV3-1/TRBV3-2	NA	NA	CASSPPSTIGQFF	TGTGCCAGCAGCCCACCCTCGACAATAGGGCAGTTCTTC
16	TRBJ2-3	TRBV7-9	NA	TRBD2	CASSSSGSWFTDTQYF	TGTGCCAGCAGCTCCAGCGGGAGTTGGTTCACAGATACGCAGTATTTT
16	TRBJ1-6	TRBV5-6	NA	NA	CASSPVGVVDNSPLHF	TGTGCCAGCAGCCCCGTGGGAGTGGTAGATAATTCACCCCTCCACTTT
15	TRBJ1-3	TRBV9	NA	TRBD1	CASSTLQGAGDTIYF	TGTGCCAGCAGCACCCTTCAGGGGGCCGGGGACACCATATATTTT